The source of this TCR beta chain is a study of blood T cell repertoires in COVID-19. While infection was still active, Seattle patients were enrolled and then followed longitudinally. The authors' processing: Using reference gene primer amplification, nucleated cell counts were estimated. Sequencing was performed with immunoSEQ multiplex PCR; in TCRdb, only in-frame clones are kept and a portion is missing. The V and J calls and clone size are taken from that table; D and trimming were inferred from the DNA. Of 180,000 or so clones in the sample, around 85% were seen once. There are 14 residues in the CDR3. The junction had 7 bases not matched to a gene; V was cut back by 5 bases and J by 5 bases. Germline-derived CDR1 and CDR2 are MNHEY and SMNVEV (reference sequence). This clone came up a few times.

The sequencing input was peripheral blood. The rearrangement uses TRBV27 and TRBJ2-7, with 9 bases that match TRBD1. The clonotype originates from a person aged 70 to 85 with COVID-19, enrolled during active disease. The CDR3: CASSTQGAGNEQYF. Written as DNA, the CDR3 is TGTGCCAGCAGTACACAGGGGGCGGGTAACGAGCAGTACTTC.